These 5 T cell receptor beta chains were sequenced from one sample in a study of beta chain features in type 1 diabetes. Which antigens these TCRs recognize remains unknown. Study-wide findings and caveats: A moderate, significant TCRB CDR3 shortening appeared in type 1 diabetes across four CD4+ subsets.

Every isolated RNA sample was fully reverse transcribed, so sequencing captured expressed TCRB transcripts. TCRdb's copy holds only in-frame clones and misses some; the assay was immunoSEQ multiplex PCR. The sample lists hundreds of thousands of clones, about an eighth occurring once. Sequenced material: naive CD4+ T cells from blood. These receptors came from a man between 18 and 29 years old with type 1 diabetes.

Points on this clone: Other DNA sequences within the sample encode an identical CDR3. The chain carries TRBV18 and TRBJ1-1; a weak D match, TRBD1 (6 bases). Trimming pared 3 bases from V and 4 bases from J, leaving 15 bases between. This CDR3 comprises 15 residues. The germline V gene encodes CDR1 KGHSH and CDR2 LQKENI. In DNA, the CDR3 is TGTGCCAGCTCACCCCCGGGACAAGGCGGCACTGAAGCTTTCTTT. Amino acid sequence: CASSPPGQGGTEAFF.

CDR3: CASTLRSQGLRVDTEAFF. CDR3 bases: TGCGCCAGCACCCTACGGTCCCAGGGTCTTAGGGTGGACACTGAAGCTTTCTTT. The chain has TRBV4-1 and TRBJ1-1; D possibly corresponds to TRBD1 (5 bases). Germline V gives CDR1 MGHRA, CDR2 YSYEKL. This CDR3 is built from 18 residues. V was shortened by 7 bases and J by 3 bases, with 27 bases between the two germline ends.

The rearrangement uses TRBV28 and TRBJ2-1; D is possibly TRBD1 or TRBD2 (5 bases each). Germline loops: CDR1 MDHEN, CDR2 SYDVKM. V gave up 6 bases and J gave up 8 bases, with 20 bases separating them. The CDR3 totals 15 residues. The CDR3 spells CASSQGTHQRDEQFF. CDR3 DNA sequence: TGTGCCAGCAGCCAAGGGACGCACCAACGGGATGAGCAGTTCTTC.

This clone was observed a few times. The chain couples TRBV2 to TRBJ1-5; 7 bases map to TRBD1. CDR3 size: 15 residues. The ends lost 5 bases at V and 2 bases at J; junction bases unmatched: 6. CDR1 is SNHLY and CDR2 is FYNNEI in the germline V gene. In DNA form, the CDR3 reads TGTGCCAGCAGTTACAGGGGAGTCGGCAATCAGCCCCAGCATTTT. This sequence encodes CASSYRGVGNQPQHF. Variable domain in full (rest from reference TRBV2 and TRBJ1-5): EPEVTQTPSHQVTQMGQEVILRCVPISNHLYFYWYRQILGQKVEFLVSFYNNEISEKSEIFDDQFSVERPDGSNFTLKIRSTKLEDSAMYFCASSYRGVGNQPQHFGDGTRLSIL.

In this sample, this clone turned up a few times. The chain carries TRBV25-1 and TRBJ2-1, with 7 bases aligning to TRBD2. This CDR3 comprises 15 residues. CDR1 and CDR2 (germline): MGHDK, SYGVNS. The V and J ends lost 0 bases and 5 bases, in that order; junction bases with no gene match: 4. The CDR3 coding sequence is TGTGCCAGCAGTGAATATTCGGCGGGGGACAATGAGCAGTTCTTC. Translation gives CASSEYSAGDNEQFF.